One sample yielded the 9 T cell receptor beta chains listed below, sequenced in a study of cytomegalovirus exposure and HLA in healthy donors. PCR used 60 Vbeta primers and 13 Jbeta primers. Measured with immunoSEQ multiplex PCR; TCRdb has only the in-frame clones, and not every one. The data show 75,000 to 80,000 clones, more than 60% seen once. The sequenced sample was PBMCs. Every receptor here comes from a man aged 35-49 years in good health and CMV-seronegative.

Note on this clone: Other DNA sequences from this sample encode an identical CDR3 as well. This chain connects TRBV2 to TRBJ2-3; 9 bases line up with TRBD2. This CDR3 has 14 amino acids. V dropped 7 bases and J dropped 5; count of bases not matched to a gene: 7. Germline values: CDR1 SNHLY, CDR2 FYNNEI. CDR3 sequence reads: CASKLAGVGDTQYF. CDR3 nucleotide sequence: TGTGCCAGCAAATTAGCGGGAGTGGGAGATACGCAGTATTTT.

The table lists this clone with a few counts. The V gene is TRBV5-1, the J gene TRBJ1-4; D is possibly TRBD1 (5 bases). Germline values: CDR1 SGHRS, CDR2 YFSETQ. Trimming took 0 bases from V and 5 from J, leaving 14 bases between them. The CDR3 extends over 16 amino acids. The CDR3 protein is CASSLGGRTANEKLFF. The CDR3, as DNA: TGCGCCAGCAGCTTGGGGGGGAGGACGGCAAATGAAAAACTGTTTTTT.

The chain recombines TRBV6-1 with TRBJ2-2; D gene unclear. V lost 7 bases and J lost 5, with 14 bases in between. Per the germline V gene, CDR1 is MNHNS and CDR2 is SASEGT. The CDR3 runs to 14 residues. CDR3 DNA: TGTGCCAGCACTCCCCCCGGCAGGACCGGGGAGCTGTTTTTT. Translated: CASTPPGRTGELFF.

The chain uses TRBV2 and TRBJ2-5, with 9 bases that match TRBD2. V shed 4 bases, J shed 4 bases, and the junction held 7 bases outside the gene matches. There are 15 residues in the CDR3. CDR1 is SNHLY, CDR2 FYNNEI, per germline. CDR3 sequence: CASSGASGKGETQYF. CDR3 nucleotide sequence: TGTGCCAGCAGTGGGGCTAGCGGGAAAGGAGAGACCCAGTACTTC.

Turning to this clone: The junction departs from germline at one end; a sequencing error may be responsible. The V call is TRBV7-7, the J call TRBJ2-6, with D perhaps matching TRBD1 (5 bases). CDR1 and CDR2 (germline): SSHAT, FNYEAQ (reference sequence). This CDR3 is 14 amino acids long. CDR3: CASSLNSGANGLTF. The CDR3 nucleotides read TGTGCTAGCAGCCTGAACTCTGGGGCCAACGGCCTGACTTTC.

V and J are TRBV2 and TRBJ2-1; D not certain. The CDR3 contains 11 residues. V was trimmed by 8 bases and J by 2 bases, leaving 4 bases between them. Germline V gene lookup returns CDR1 SNHLY and CDR2 FYNNEI. The CDR3 loop is CASRPYNEQFF. The CDR3 DNA follows: TGTGCCAGCCGTCCCTACAATGAGCAGTTCTTC.

This rearrangement joins TRBV28 to TRBJ1-5; 9 bases are a match to TRBD1. V shed 1 base, J shed 5 bases, and the junction held 6 bases outside the gene matches. The CDR3 is 16 amino acids. Germline CDR1 and CDR2: MDHEN and SYDVKM. CDR3 protein: CASSLFRDRVDQPQHF. CDR3 DNA: TGTGCCAGCAGTTTATTCCGGGACAGGGTGGATCAGCCCCAGCATTTT.

This chain connects TRBV6-6 to TRBJ2-3, with D maybe TRBD2 (6 bases). Between the trimmed V and J ends, which lost 1 base and 4 bases, there was a span of 12 bases. Germline values: CDR1 MNHNY, CDR2 SVGAGI (reference sequence). The CDR3 is made up of 15 amino acids. The CDR3: CASSYFQSGSDTQYF. The CDR3 DNA sequence: TGTGCCAGCAGTTACTTTCAAAGCGGGTCAGATACGCAGTATTTT.

The chain recombines TRBV5-1 with TRBJ1-2, with TRBD1 matching 7 bases. With V trimmed by 4 bases and J by 6 bases, 12 bases remained unmatched. The germline V gene encodes CDR1 SGHRS and CDR2 YFSETQ. The CDR3 runs to 15 residues. CDR3 coding DNA: TGCGCCAGCAGCGTGGGACAGCTCTTAGGGGATGGCTACACCTTC. Translation: CASSVGQLLGDGYTF.